This T cell receptor beta chain is from a study of cytomegalovirus exposure and HLA in healthy donors. Germline CDR1 LGHNA, CDR2 YNFKEQ. V was clipped by 3 bases and J by 9 bases, with 15 bases between them. The CDR3 runs to 13 residues. Amplification used 60 Vbeta primers and 13 Jbeta primers. Sequenced by immunoSEQ multiplex PCR; TCRdb stores in-frame clones only, minus some. The sample has about 200,000 clones, 60% to 80% seen once. With regard to this clone: Its target is not known.

Study observations and caveats: A later analysis associated 15,000 or so TCR beta sequences with HLA alleles at a 0.05 false discovery rate. As a later analysis revealed, most CMV-associated TCR beta chains appeared HLA-restricted. Reported findings show TCR beta sequences accurately forecast HLA-A and HLA-B alleles in most subjects. In a later analysis, TCR beta V- and J-gene trimming showed a link to a missense DCLRE1C variant.

Sequenced: PBMCs. This clonotype originated in a male donor in good health and CMV-seronegative. V gene TRBV4-2 combines with J gene TRBJ2-7; tentatively, D is TRBD2 (6 bases). The chain's CDR3 is CASSQETRGGQYF. The CDR3 region has the DNA TGTGCCAGCAGCCAGGAGACTAGGGGAGGGCAGTACTTC.